This entry features one T cell receptor (beta chain) sequence. All patients experienced relapse after autologous stem cell transplantation, and brentuximab vedotin exposure was variable. Complete response, partial response or progressive disease was each patient's best response. The data are from a study of PD-1 blockade in classical Hodgkin lymphoma. Trimming removed 6 bases from V and 3 bases from J; junction bases left unmatched: 10. Looked up from germline, CDR1 is ENHRY and CDR2 is SYGVKD. The CDR3 has 17 amino acids. Repertoires were generated with immunoSEQ multiplex PCR, while TCRdb's copy carries only in-frame clones and drops some. This table has about 97,000 clones, around 80% appearing once.

The chain recombines TRBV10-3 with TRBJ2-5; 13 bases line up with TRBD2. This clonotype was obtained from a human donor with classical Hodgkin lymphoma. Sequenced here: peripheral blood mononuclear cells (PBMCs), sampled at baseline. The CDR3 loop reads CAISSPGLAGVEETQYF. The CDR3 nucleotides read TGTGCCATCAGCTCCCCCGGACTAGCGGGAGTCGAAGAGACCCAGTACTTC.